The 26 T cell receptor beta chains in this list originate from one sample, sequenced in a study of T cells in Graves' hyperthyroidism and ophthalmopathy. Amplification of TCR beta CDR3 regions was performed using RNA transcripts as template. Initially, a first-round RT-PCR of the TCR CDR3 employed the HTBI primer set. TCRdb redid the calling of the multiplex PCR reads with MiXCR, one entry per CDR3 protein. The sample comprises about 410,000 distinct CDR3 sequences, approximately 15% of which are singletons, and 13% rests with the top ten. The sample was blood. The receptors come from a man aged 18 to 30 with Graves' ophthalmopathy.

Turning to this clonotype: With a much larger clone just one base away, this may be a read error. In nucleotides, the CDR3 is TGTGCCAGCAGTGAAATCGGGTTTGACTATGGCTGCACCTTC. Its translation: CASSEIGFDYGCTF. The chain employs TRBV2 and TRBJ1-2, with D uncertain. The CDR3 is 14 amino acids. Germline lookup yields CDR1 SNHLY and CDR2 FYNNEI.

This rearrangement joins TRBV27 to TRBJ2-7, with a weak D call TRBD2 (6 bases). This CDR3 comprises 14 residues. Germline V gene lookup returns CDR1 MNHEY and CDR2 SMNVEV (reference sequence). With 1 base removed from V and 3 bases from J, the gap between germline ends came to 10 bases. The CDR3 bases are TGTGCCAGCAGTTTATGGGGGGACCACTACGAGCAGTACTTC. Translation: CASSLWGDHYEQYF.

This clonotype was seen ten or more times. J is TRBJ2-7 and V is TRBV12-3 or TRBV12-4; weak D call: TRBD1 (5 bases). This CDR3 contains 14 residues. V was pared by 9 bases and J by 0 bases, with 15 bases between. CDR3 sequence reads: CARRQRLNSYEQYF. DNA of the CDR3: TGTGCCAGAAGACAGCGCCTTAACTCCTACGAGCAGTACTTC.

As concerns this clonotype: This may arise from a read error, as a much more abundant clone is one base away. This sequence joins TRBV10-1 and TRBJ2-7; TRBD2 might be the D (6 bases). Germline loops: CDR1 WNHNN, CDR2 SYGVQD (reference sequence). This CDR3 spans 15 amino acids. V lost 2 bases and J lost 6, with 17 bases in between. CDR3 in amino acids: CASSEEGVGLIEQYF. CDR3 bases: TGCGCCAGCAGTGAGGAAGGAGTGGGACTCATCGAGCAGTACTTC.

This clonotype has at least ten counts. V gene TRBV20-1 combines with J gene TRBJ2-7, with D tentatively TRBD2 (6 bases). V gave up 0 bases and J gave up 3 bases, with 15 bases separating them. Germline V CDR1 and CDR2: DFQATT, SNEGSKA (reference sequence). The CDR3 totals 15 residues. The CDR3 reads CSARELAEQLYEQYF. The CDR3 DNA reads TGCAGTGCTAGAGAATTAGCGGAGCAGCTCTACGAGCAGTACTTC.

This clonotype was seen repeatedly, ten times or more. The rearrangement links TRBV5-8 to TRBJ1-2; TRBD1 aligns across 9 bases. Germline assignment: CDR1 SGHTS and CDR2 YDEGEE. J gave up 6 bases and V 7 bases, and 10 bases lay outside the gene matches. This CDR3 region has 14 residues. CDR3 in amino acids: CASGNRGQWDGYTF. Written as DNA, the CDR3 is TGTGCCAGCGGAAACAGGGGGCAATGGGATGGCTACACCTTC.

Regarding this clonotype: A read error is possible here, since a much larger clone lies one base away. The V gene is TRBV19, the J gene TRBJ1-1; 7 positions match TRBD1. CDR1 is LNHDA, CDR2 SQIVND, per germline (reference sequence). The CDR3 is made up of 15 amino acids. Written as DNA, the CDR3 is TGTGCCGGTAGTTGGCCGGGACAGACGAACACTGAAGCTTTCTTT. This translates into CAGSWPGQTNTEAFF.

This clonotype has only a few counts. At one end the junction does not follow the germline gene, possibly because of a read error. The chain combines TRBV27 with TRBJ2-7, with TRBD1 matching over 7 bases. The CDR3 loop spans 13 amino acids. Germline-derived CDR1 and CDR2 are MNHEY and SMNVEV (reference sequence). CDR3 bases: TGTACCAGCAGTTTCCAGGGGGTCCACGAGCAGTACTTC. It yields the protein CTSSFQGVHEQYF.

This clonotype was observed many times. The gene calls are TRBV12-3 or TRBV12-4 and TRBJ2-5, with no clear D. The V end lost 3 bases, the J end lost 1 base, and 12 bases lay between the germline ends. The CDR3 runs 15 residues. For the CDR3, the DNA is TGTGCCAGCAGTTTCCCGTCGGTGGGCCAAGAGACCCAGTACTTC. As protein: CASSFPSVGQETQYF.

This clonotype was detected a few times. The chain combines TRBV5-1 with TRBJ2-3; no reliable D call. CDR3 length: 17 residues. Germline lookup yields CDR1 SGHRS and CDR2 YFSETQ. Trimming pared 4 bases from V and 0 bases from J, leaving 18 bases between. The CDR3, as DNA: TGCGCCAGCAGCGAGTACCTGATTCTTAGCAGCACAGATACGCAGTATTTT. It is translated as CASSEYLILSSTDTQYF.

This clonotype has at least ten counts. This chain links TRBV20-1 with TRBJ1-1; maybe TRBD1 (5 bases). The CDR3 loop spans 12 amino acids. The V end lost 6 bases, the J end lost 4 bases, and 12 bases lay between the germline ends. Looked up from germline, CDR1 is DFQATT and CDR2 is SNEGSKA (reference sequence). The CDR3 nucleotides are TGCAGTGCCCTCCGGGGGGGCACTGAAGCTTTCTTT. As protein: CSALRGGTEAFF.

A word on this clonotype: Being one base from a much bigger clone, this may be a read error. This chain joins TRBV6-2 or TRBV6-3 and TRBJ2-5, with TRBD2 matching over 10 bases. The CDR3 covers 17 residues. Germline V gene lookup returns CDR1 MNHEY and CDR2 SVGEGT. The J segment lost 3 bases and the V segment lost 5 bases, leaving 12 bases of the junction unmatched. CDR3 nucleotide sequence: TGTGCCAGCAGTACCTCTAGCGGGAGCGGGCCAGAAGAGACCCAGTACTTC. The encoded protein is CASSTSSGSGPEETQYF.

This clonotype has a handful of counts. The V and J genes are TRBV7-2 and TRBJ2-3, with 7 bases fitting TRBD2. V lost 7 bases and J lost 8; bases outside the gene matches: 15. CDR3 length: 15 amino acids. Germline V lookup: CDR1 SGHTA, CDR2 FQGNSA. The CDR3 sequence is CASTRRWGGGGTQYF. The DNA of the CDR3 is TGTGCCAGCACTAGAAGATGGGGGGGGGGGGGTACGCAGTATTTT.

This clonotype has at least ten counts. The chain employs TRBV20-1 and TRBJ2-3; D call uncertain. V lost 1 base and J 0 bases, leaving 17 bases between the germline ends. From germline, CDR1 is DFQATT and CDR2 SNEGSKA (reference sequence). CDR3 size: 17 residues. This CDR3 is CSARGVMVGSSTDTQYF. The CDR3 DNA sequence: TGCAGTGCTAGAGGGGTAATGGTCGGATCTAGCACAGATACGCAGTATTTT.

The gene calls are TRBV25-1 and TRBJ2-7; weak D call: TRBD2 (6 bases). V was pared by 4 bases and J by 4 bases, with 17 bases between. CDR1 is MGHDK and CDR2 is SYGVNS in the germline V gene. This CDR3 region has 15 residues. The CDR3 sequence: CASSVYSRRGYEQYF. In DNA form, the CDR3 reads TGTGCCAGCAGTGTTTACTCAAGGAGGGGATACGAGCAGTACTTC.

This clonotype was picked up many times. This chain connects TRBV30 to TRBJ2-1; 7 nucleotides line up with TRBD1. The CDR3 has 15 residues. The germline V gene encodes CDR1 GTSNPN and CDR2 SVGIG (reference sequence). Trimming removed 2 bases from V and 0 bases from J; junction bases left unmatched: 4. The CDR3 region is CAWSRDSSSYNEQFF. CDR3 sequence (DNA): TGTGCCTGGAGTAGGGACAGCAGCTCCTACAATGAGCAGTTCTTC.

This clonotype was observed many times. This chain links TRBV28 with TRBJ2-7; TRBD1 matches 9 bases. The CDR3 sequence is 14 residues long. The germline gives CDR1 MDHEN, CDR2 SYDVKM. V was pared by 6 bases and J by 3 bases, with 6 bases of the junction left unmatched. The CDR3 DNA reads as TGTGCCAGCAGCACCGGGACAGGGATCTACGAGCAGTACTTC. Translated: CASSTGTGIYEQYF.

This clonotype was observed many times. The chain couples TRBV7-2 to TRBJ2-5, with D uncertain. This CDR3 region has 15 residues. The germline V gene has CDR1 SGHTA and CDR2 FQGNSA. Between the trimmed V and J ends, which lost 1 base and 5 bases, there was a span of 14 bases. The CDR3 sequence: CASSLDAADWETQYF. In nucleotides, the CDR3 is TGTGCCAGCAGCTTAGACGCAGCAGACTGGGAGACCCAGTACTTC.

This clonotype has just a few counts. This chain uses TRBV6-1 with TRBJ1-3, with no clear D. The CDR3 runs 15 residues. Trimming pared 10 bases from V and 0 bases from J, leaving 16 bases between. The germline CDR1 and CDR2 sequences are MNHNS and SASEGT. DNA for the CDR3: TGTGCCACCGCGGCCCGGATCAACTCTGGAAACACCATATATTTT. As protein: CATAARINSGNTIYF.

The chain has TRBV19 and TRBJ1-1; 8 bases map to TRBD1. The CDR3 consists of 18 residues. V was clipped by 0 bases and J by 2 bases; unmatched bases: 11. Germline CDR1 reads LNHDA; CDR2 reads SQIVND (reference sequence). CDR3 residues: CASSIEPGTGGVNTEAFF. As DNA, the CDR3 is TGTGCCAGTAGTATAGAGCCTGGGACAGGCGGGGTTAACACTGAAGCTTTCTTT.

Concerning this clonotype itself: Being one base from a much bigger clone, this may be a read error. The V call is TRBV27, the J call TRBJ2-3; D perhaps matches TRBD2 (5 bases). The germline CDR1 and CDR2 sequences are MNHEY and SMNVEV (reference sequence). The CDR3 runs 13 residues. The CDR3 nucleotides are TGTGCCAGCGGTTTACTAGGGTCAGATACGCAGTATTTT. Its translation is CASGLLGSDTQYF.

This clonotype showed up just a few times. The gene calls are TRBV10-1 and TRBJ1-6, with D possibly matching TRBD1 (6 bases). V shed 2 bases and J shed 10 bases, with 12 bases lying between them. Germline V lookup: CDR1 WNHNN, CDR2 SYGVQD (reference sequence). This CDR3 has 14 residues. CDR3 bases: TGCGCCAGCAGTGAGAGGGGGGCGCAGTCACCCCTCCACTTT. Its protein product is CASSERGAQSPLHF.

Ten or more counts support this clonotype. The chain is built from TRBV20-1 and TRBJ2-7; D not resolved. The CDR3 has 14 residues. The ends were cut back, 3 bases at V and 2 bases at J, with 14 bases in the middle. Germline V CDR1 and CDR2: DFQATT, SNEGSKA (reference sequence). CDR3 in amino acids: CSARSSIGPYEQYF. The CDR3, as DNA: TGCAGTGCTAGGAGTAGCATTGGGCCCTACGAGCAGTACTTC.

This clonotype was seen many times. The gene calls are TRBV12-3 or TRBV12-4 and TRBJ2-3; 10 bases fit TRBD1. CDR3 size: 14 residues. V was pared by 0 bases and J by 6 bases, with 0 bases of the junction left unmatched. CDR3 nucleotides: TGTGCCAGCAGTTTAGCGGGACAGGGGGATACGCAGTATTTT. Amino acids: CASSLAGQGDTQYF.

The CDR3 spells CATSDLPNNEQFF. The CDR3 DNA reads as TGTGCCACCAGTGACCTCCCTAACAATGAGCAGTTCTTC. V is TRBV24-1 and J is TRBJ2-1; D call uncertain. This CDR3 is 13 amino acids long. Germline CDR1 and CDR2: KGHDR and SFDVKD. V shed 4 bases and J shed 5 bases, with 8 bases lying between them.

This clonotype was detected a few times. J is TRBJ2-3 and V is TRBV7-6; 8 bases fit TRBD2. With 2 bases clipped from V and 3 bases from J, the junction kept 7 bases outside the gene matches. Per the germline V gene, CDR1 is SGHVS and CDR2 is FNYEAQ. The CDR3 totals 16 residues. CDR3 protein: CASSLFGGGLTDTQYF. The CDR3 region has the DNA TGTGCCAGCAGCTTATTCGGGGGGGGCCTAACAGATACGCAGTATTTT.